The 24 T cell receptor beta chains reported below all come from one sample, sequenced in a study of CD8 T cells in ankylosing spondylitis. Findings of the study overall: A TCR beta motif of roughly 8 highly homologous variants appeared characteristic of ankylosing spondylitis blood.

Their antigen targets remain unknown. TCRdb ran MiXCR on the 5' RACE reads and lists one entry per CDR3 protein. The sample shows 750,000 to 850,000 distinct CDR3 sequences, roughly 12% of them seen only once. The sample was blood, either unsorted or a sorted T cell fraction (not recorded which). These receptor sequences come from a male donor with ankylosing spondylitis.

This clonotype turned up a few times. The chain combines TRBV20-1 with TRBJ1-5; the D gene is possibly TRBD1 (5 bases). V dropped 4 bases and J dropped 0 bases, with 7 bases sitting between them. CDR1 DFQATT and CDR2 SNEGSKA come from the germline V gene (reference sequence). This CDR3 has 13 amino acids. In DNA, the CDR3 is TGCAGTGCTACAGGGTATAGCAATCAGCCCCAGCATTTT. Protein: CSATGYSNQPQHF.

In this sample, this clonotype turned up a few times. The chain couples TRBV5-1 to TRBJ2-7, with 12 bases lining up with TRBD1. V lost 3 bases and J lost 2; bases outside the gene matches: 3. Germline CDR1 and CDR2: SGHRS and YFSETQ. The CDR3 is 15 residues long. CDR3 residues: CASSSGQGAPYEQYF. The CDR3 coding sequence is TGCGCCAGCAGCTCGGGACAGGGGGCTCCCTACGAGCAGTACTTC.

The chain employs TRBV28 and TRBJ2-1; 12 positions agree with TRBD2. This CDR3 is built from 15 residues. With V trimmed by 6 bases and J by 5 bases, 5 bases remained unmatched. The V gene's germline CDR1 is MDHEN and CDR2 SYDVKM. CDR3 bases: TGTGCCAGCAGCCCCTGGACTAGCGGGAACAATGAGCAGTTCTTC. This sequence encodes CASSPWTSGNNEQFF.

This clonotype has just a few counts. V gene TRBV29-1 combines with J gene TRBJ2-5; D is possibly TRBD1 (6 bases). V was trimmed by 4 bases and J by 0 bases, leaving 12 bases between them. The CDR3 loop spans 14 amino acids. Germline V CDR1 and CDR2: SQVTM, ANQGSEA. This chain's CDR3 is CSVGNTGYQETQYF. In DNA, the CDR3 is TGCAGCGTTGGGAATACAGGGTACCAAGAGACCCAGTACTTC.

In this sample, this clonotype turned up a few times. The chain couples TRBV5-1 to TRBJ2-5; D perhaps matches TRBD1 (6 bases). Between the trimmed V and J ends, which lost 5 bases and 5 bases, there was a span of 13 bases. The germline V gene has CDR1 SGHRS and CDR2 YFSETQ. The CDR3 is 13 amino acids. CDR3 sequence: CASRGGVGETQYF. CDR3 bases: TGCGCCAGCAGAGGGGGAGTTGGTGAGACCCAGTACTTC.

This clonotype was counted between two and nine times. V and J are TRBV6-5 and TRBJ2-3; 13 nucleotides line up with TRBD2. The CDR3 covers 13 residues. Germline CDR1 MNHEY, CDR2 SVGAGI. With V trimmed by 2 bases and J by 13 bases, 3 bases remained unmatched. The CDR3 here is CASSYGLAGEKYF. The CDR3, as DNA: TGTGCCAGCAGTTACGGACTAGCGGGAGAAAAGTATTTT.

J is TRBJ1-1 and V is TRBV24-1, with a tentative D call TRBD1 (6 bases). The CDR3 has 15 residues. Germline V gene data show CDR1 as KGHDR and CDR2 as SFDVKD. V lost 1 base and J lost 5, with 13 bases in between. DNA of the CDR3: TGTGCCACCAGTGATTTCGGGGCAGGGGAGACTGAAGCTTTCTTT. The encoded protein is CATSDFGAGETEAFF.

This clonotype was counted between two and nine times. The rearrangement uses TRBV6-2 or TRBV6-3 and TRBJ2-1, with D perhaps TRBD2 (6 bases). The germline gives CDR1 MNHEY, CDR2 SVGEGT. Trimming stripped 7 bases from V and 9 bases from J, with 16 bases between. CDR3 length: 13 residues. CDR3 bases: TGTGCCAGCACCACCCGGGGAGGCCCTGAGCAGTTCTTC. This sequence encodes CASTTRGGPEQFF.

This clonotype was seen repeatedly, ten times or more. As DNA, the CDR3 is TGTGCCAGCTCACCACAAACAGGGTTCGACGAGCAGTACTTC. Amino acids: CASSPQTGFDEQYF. The gene calls are TRBV18 and TRBJ2-7; maybe TRBD1 (6 bases). The germline V gene encodes CDR1 KGHSH and CDR2 LQKENI. V lost 1 base to trimming and J lost 5 bases, with 12 bases between them. The CDR3 contains 14 residues.

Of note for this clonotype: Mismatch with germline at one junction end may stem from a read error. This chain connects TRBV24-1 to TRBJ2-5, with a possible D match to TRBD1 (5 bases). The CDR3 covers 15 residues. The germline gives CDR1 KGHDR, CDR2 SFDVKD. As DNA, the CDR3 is TGTACCACCAGTGATTTGCAGGGCTACCAAGAGACCCAGTACTTC. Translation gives CTTSDLQGYQETQYF.

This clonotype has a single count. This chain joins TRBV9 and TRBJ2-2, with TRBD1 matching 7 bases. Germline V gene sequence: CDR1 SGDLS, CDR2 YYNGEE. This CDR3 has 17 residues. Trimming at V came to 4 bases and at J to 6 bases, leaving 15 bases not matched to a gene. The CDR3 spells CASSLRPQTGVSGELFF. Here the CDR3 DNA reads TGTGCCAGCAGCCTCCGTCCCCAAACAGGGGTCTCCGGGGAGCTGTTTTTT.

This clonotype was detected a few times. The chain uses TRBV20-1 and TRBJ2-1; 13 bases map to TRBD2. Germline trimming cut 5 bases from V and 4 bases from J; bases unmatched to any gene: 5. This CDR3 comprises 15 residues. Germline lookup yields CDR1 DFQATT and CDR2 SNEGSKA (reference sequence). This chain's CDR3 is CSAYGLAGVYNEQFF. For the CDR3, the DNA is TGCAGTGCTTATGGACTAGCGGGAGTTTACAATGAGCAGTTCTTC.

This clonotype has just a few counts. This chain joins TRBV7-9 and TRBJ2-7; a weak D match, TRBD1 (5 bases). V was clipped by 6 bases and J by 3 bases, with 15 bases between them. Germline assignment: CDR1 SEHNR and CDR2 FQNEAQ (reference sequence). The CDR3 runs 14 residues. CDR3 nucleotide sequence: TGTGCCAGCAGGTCGGCCCTGGACAACTACGAGCAGTACTTC. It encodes CASRSALDNYEQYF.

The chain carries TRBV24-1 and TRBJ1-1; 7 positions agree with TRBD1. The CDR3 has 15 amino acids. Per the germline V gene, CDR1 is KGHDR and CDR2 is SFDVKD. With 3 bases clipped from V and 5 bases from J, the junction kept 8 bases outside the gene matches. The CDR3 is CATSDNRQGATEAFF. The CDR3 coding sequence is TGTGCCACCAGTGATAATAGACAGGGAGCTACTGAAGCTTTCTTT.

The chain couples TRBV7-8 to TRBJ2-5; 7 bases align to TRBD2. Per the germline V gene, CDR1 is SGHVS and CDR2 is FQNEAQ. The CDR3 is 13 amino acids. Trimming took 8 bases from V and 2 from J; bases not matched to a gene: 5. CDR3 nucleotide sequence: TGTGCCAGCGGGGGAGGGCCACAAGAGACCCAGTACTTC. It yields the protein CASGGGPQETQYF.

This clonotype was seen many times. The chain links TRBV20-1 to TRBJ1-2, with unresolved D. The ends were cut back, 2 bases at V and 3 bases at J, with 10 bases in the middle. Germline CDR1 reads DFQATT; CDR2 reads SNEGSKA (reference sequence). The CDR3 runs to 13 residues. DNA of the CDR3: TGCAGTGCTAGATCCCGACCTGACTATGGCTACACCTTC. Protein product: CSARSRPDYGYTF.

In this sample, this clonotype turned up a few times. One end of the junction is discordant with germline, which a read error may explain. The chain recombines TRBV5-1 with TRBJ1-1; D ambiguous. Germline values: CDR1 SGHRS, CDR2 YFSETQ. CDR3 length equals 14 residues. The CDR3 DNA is TGCGCCAGCAGGTTGGAGGTGTCGAACACTGAAGCTTTCTTT. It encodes CASRLEVSNTEAFF.

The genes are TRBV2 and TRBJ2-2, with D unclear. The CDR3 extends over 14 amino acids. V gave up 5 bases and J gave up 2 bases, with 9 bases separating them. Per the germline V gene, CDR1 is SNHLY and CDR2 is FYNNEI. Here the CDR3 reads CASSYDFNTGELFF. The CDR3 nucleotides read TGTGCCAGCAGTTATGACTTCAACACCGGGGAGCTGTTTTTT.

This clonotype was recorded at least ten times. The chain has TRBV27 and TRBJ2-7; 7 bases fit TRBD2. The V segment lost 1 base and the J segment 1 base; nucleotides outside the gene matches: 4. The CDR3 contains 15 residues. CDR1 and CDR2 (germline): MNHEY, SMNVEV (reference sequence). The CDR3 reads CASSLLGGESYEQYF. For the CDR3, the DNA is TGTGCCAGCAGTTTATTGGGGGGGGAATCCTACGAGCAGTACTTC.

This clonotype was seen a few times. The CDR3 protein is CASSESSAYNEQFF. As DNA, the CDR3 is TGTGCCAGCAGTGAATCTTCCGCCTACAATGAGCAGTTCTTC. The gene calls are TRBV25-1 and TRBJ2-1, with unresolved D. CDR3 length equals 14 residues. V was clipped by 1 base and J by 2 bases, with 6 bases between them. Germline CDR1 MGHDK, CDR2 SYGVNS.

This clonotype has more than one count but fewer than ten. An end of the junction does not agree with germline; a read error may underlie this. This CDR3 reads CAGSMLGTRYNEQFF. For the CDR3, the DNA is TGTGCCGGCAGCATGCTCGGGACTCGATACAATGAGCAGTTCTTC. The chain has TRBV7-9 and TRBJ2-1; possible D gene TRBD2, 6 bases. Germline CDR1 is SEHNR and CDR2 is FQNEAQ (reference sequence). The CDR3 loop spans 15 amino acids. Full variable domain (outside the CDR3, taken from reference TRBV7-9 and TRBJ2-1): DTGVSQNPRHKITKRGQNVTFRCDPISEHNRLYWYRQTLGQGPEFLTYFQNEAQLEKSRLLSDRFSAERPKGSFSTLEIQRTEQGDSAMYLCAGSMLGTRYNEQFFGPGTRLTVL.

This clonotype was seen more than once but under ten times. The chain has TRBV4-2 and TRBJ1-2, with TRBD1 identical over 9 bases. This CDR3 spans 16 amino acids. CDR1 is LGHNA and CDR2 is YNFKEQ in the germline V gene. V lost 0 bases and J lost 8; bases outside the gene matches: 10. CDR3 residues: CASSQEYPRQGEGYTF. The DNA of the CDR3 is TGTGCCAGCAGCCAAGAGTACCCCCGACAGGGGGAAGGCTACACCTTC.

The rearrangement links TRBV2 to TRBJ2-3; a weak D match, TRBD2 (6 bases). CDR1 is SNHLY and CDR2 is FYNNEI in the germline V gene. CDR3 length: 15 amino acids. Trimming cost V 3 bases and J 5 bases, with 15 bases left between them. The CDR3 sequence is CASSDQGGVIDTQYF. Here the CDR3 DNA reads TGTGCCAGCAGTGATCAAGGCGGGGTGATAGATACGCAGTATTTT.

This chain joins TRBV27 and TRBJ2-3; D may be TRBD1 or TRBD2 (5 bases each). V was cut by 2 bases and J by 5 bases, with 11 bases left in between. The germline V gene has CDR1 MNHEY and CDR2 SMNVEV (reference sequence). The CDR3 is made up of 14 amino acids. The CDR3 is CASSLKGRGDTQYF. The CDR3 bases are TGTGCCAGCAGTTTAAAGGGACGAGGAGATACGCAGTATTTT.